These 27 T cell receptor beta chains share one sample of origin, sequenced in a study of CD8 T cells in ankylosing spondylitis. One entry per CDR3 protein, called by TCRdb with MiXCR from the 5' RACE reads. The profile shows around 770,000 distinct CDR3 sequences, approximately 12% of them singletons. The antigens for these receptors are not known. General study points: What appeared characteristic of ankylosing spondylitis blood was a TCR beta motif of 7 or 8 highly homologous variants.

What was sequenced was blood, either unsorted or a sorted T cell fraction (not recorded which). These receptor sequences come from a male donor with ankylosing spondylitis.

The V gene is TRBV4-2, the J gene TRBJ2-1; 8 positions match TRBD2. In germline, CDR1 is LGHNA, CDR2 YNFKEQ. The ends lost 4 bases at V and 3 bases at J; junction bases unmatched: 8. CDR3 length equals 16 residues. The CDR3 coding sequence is TGTGCCAGCAGCCGAGAAGCGAGCGGGGGCTACAATGAGCAGTTCTTC. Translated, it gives CASSREASGGYNEQFF.

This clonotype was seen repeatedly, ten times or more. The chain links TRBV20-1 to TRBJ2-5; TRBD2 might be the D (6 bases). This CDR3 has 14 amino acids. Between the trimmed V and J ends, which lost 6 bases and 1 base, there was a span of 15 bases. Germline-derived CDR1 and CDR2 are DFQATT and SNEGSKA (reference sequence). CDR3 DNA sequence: TGCAGTGCGAGAAGGGAGGCGCGCCAAGAGACCCAGTACTTC. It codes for CSARREARQETQYF.

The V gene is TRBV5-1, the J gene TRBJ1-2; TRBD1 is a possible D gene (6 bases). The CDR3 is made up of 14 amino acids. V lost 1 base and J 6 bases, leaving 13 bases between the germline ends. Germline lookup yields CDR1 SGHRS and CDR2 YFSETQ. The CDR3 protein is CASSLYNREHGYTF. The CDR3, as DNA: TGCGCCAGCAGCTTGTATAACAGGGAACATGGCTACACCTTC. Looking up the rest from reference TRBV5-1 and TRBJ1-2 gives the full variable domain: KAGVTQTPRYLIKTRGQQVTLSCSPISGHRSVSWYQQTPGQGLQFLFEYFSETQRNKGNFPGRFSGRQFSNSRSEMNVSTLELGDSALYLCASSLYNREHGYTFGSGTRLTVV.

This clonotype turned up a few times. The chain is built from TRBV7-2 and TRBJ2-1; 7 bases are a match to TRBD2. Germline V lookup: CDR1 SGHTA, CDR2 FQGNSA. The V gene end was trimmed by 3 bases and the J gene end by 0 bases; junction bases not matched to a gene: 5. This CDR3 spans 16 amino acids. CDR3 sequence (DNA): TGTGCCAGCAGCTTCGGCGGGAGTAGCTCCTACAATGAGCAGTTCTTC. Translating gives CASSFGGSSSYNEQFF.

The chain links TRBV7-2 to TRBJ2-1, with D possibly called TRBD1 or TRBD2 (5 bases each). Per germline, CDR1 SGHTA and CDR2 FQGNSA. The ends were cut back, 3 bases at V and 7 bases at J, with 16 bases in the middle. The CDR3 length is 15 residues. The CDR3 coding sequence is TGTGCCAGCAGCTTTCTCGGGACCTTGCTAAATGAGCAGTTCTTC. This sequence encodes CASSFLGTLLNEQFF.

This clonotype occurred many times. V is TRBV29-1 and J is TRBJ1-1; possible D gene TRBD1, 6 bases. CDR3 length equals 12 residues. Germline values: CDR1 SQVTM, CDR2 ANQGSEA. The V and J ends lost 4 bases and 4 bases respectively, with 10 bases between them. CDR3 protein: CSVGRGPTEAFF. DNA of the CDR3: TGCAGCGTTGGCAGGGGCCCCACTGAAGCTTTCTTT.

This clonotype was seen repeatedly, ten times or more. In nucleotides, the CDR3 is TGTGCCAGCAGCTTCGGACAGGGGGAATTAGGTCGGTTCTTC. Translation: CASSFGQGELGRFF. The chain is built from TRBV5-5 and TRBJ2-1, with 10 bases identical to TRBD1. This CDR3 spans 14 amino acids. V lost 2 bases, J lost 15 bases, and 11 bases stayed unmatched. Germline V CDR1 and CDR2: SGHKS, YYEKEE (reference sequence).

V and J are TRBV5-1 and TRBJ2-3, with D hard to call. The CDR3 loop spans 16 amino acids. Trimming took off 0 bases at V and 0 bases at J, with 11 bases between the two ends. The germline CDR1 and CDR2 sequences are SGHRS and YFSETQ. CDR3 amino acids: CASSLGLDRSTDTQYF. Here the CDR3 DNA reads TGCGCCAGCAGCTTGGGGCTGGACCGAAGCACAGATACGCAGTATTTT.

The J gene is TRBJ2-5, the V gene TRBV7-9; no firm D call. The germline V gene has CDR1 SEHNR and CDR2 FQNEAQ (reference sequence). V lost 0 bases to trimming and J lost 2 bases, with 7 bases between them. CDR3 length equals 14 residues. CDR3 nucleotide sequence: TGTGCCAGCAGCTTAGCCAGGCCACAAGAGACCCAGTACTTC. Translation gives CASSLARPQETQYF.

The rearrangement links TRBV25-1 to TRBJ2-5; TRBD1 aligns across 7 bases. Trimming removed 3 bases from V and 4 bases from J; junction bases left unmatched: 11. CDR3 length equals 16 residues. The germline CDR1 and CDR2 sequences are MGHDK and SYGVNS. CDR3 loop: CASSDHRGRGRETQYF. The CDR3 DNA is TGTGCCAGCAGTGATCACAGGGGAAGGGGTCGAGAGACCCAGTACTTC.

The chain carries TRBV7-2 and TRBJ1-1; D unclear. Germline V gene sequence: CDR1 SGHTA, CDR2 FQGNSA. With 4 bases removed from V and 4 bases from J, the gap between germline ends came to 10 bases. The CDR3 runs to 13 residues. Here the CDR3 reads CASSSQALTEAFF. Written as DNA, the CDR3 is TGTGCCAGCAGCTCGCAGGCACTCACTGAAGCTTTCTTT.

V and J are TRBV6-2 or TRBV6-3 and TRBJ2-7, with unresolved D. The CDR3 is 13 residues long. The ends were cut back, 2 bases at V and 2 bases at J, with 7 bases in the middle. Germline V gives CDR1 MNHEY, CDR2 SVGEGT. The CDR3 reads CASSYLDTYEQYF. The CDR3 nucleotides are TGTGCCAGCAGTTACCTCGATACCTACGAGCAGTACTTC.

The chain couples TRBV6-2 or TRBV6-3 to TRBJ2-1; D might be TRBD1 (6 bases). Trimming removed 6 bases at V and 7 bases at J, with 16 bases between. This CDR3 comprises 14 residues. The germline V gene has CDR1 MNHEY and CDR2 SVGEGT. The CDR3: CASRLTGGSNEQFF. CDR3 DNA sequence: TGTGCCAGCAGATTGACAGGAGGAAGTAATGAGCAGTTCTTC.

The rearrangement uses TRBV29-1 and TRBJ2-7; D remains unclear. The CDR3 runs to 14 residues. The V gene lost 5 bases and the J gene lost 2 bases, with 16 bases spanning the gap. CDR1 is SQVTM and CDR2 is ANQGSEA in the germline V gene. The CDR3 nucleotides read TGCAGCGTTAGGGCCCGCTTGACCACCTACGAGCAGTACTTC. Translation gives CSVRARLTTYEQYF.

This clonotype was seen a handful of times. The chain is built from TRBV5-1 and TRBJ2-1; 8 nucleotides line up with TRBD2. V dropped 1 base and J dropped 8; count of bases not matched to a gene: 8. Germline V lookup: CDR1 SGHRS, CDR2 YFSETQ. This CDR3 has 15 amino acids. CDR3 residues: CASSLLGTRGDEQFF. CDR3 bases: TGCGCCAGCAGCTTGCTCGGGACTAGGGGAGATGAGCAGTTCTTC.

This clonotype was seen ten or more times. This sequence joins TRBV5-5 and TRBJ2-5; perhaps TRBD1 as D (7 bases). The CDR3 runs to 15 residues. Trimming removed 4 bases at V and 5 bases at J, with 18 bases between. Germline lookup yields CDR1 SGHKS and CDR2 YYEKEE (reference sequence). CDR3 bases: TGTGCCAGCAGCGATCCCAGGAGGGGGCTGGAGACCCAGTACTTC. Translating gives CASSDPRRGLETQYF.

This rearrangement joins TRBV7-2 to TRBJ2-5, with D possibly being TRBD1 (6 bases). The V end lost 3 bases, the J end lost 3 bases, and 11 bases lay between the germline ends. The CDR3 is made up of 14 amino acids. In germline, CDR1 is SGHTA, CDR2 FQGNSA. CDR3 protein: CASSFYSGEETQYF. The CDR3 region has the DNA TGTGCCAGCAGCTTTTATTCAGGGGAAGAGACCCAGTACTTC.

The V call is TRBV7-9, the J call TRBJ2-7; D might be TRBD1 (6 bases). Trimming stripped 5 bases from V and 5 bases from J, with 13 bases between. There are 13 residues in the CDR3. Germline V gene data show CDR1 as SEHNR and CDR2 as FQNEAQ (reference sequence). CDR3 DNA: TGTGCCAGCAGCCTCCGGAACAGGGACGAGCAGTACTTC. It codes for CASSLRNRDEQYF.

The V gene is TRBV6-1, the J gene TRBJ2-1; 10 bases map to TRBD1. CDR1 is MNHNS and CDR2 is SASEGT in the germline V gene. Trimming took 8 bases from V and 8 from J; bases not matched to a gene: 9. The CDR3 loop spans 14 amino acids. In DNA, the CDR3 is TGTGCCAGCTTACGTCCCGGGACAGGGGATGAGCAGTTCTTC. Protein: CASLRPGTGDEQFF.

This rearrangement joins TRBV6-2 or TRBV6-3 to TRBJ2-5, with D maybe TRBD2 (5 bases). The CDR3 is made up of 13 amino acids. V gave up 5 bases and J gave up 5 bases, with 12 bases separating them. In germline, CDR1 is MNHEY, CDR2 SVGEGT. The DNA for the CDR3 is TGTGCCAGCAGTGATCCGCGGGTGGAGACCCAGTACTTC. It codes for CASSDPRVETQYF.

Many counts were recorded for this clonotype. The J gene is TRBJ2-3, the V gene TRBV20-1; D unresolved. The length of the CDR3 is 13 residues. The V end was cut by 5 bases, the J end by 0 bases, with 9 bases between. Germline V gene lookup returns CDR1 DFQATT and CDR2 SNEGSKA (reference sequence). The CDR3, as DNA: TGCAGTGCTCATGCTCGGAGCACAGATACGCAGTATTTT. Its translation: CSAHARSTDTQYF.

The CDR3 protein is CASSLVAGVLNIQYF. The CDR3 coding sequence is TGTGCCAGCAGCTTAGTGGCGGGAGTTTTAAACATTCAGTACTTC. The chain carries TRBV7-2 and TRBJ2-4; 7 positions agree with TRBD2. Germline CDR1 and CDR2: SGHTA and FQGNSA. The CDR3 has 15 amino acids. V trimming: 1 base; J trimming: 6 bases; junction bases outside the gene matches: 6.

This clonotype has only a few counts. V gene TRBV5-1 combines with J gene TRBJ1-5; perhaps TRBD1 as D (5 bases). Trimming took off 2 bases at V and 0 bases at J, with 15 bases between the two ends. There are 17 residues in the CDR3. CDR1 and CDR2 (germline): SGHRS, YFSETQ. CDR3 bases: TGCGCCAGCAGCTTAGAGGGAGGGGCTGATAGCAATCAGCCCCAGCATTTT. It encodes CASSLEGGADSNQPQHF.

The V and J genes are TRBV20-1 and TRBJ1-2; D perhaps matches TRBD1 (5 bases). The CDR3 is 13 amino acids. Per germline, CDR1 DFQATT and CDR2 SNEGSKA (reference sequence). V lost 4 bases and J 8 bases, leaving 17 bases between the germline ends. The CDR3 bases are TGCAGTGCTACCAGCGGGGCTTCTGGCGGCTACACCTTC. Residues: CSATSGASGGYTF.

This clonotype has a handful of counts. CDR3 loop: CASSLFRDSEQYF. In DNA, the CDR3 is TGTGCCAGCAGCTTATTCCGGGATAGCGAGCAGTACTTC. The chain couples TRBV7-2 to TRBJ2-7, with a possible D match to TRBD2 (5 bases). The CDR3 has 13 residues. Germline V gene sequence: CDR1 SGHTA, CDR2 FQGNSA. Trimming cost V 2 bases and J 6 bases, with 11 bases left between them. Full variable domain (outside the CDR3, taken from reference TRBV7-2 and TRBJ2-7): GAGVSQSPSNKVTEKGKDVELRCDPISGHTALYWYRQSLGQGLEFLIYFQGNSAPDKSGLPSDRFSAERTGGSVSTLTIQRTQQEDSAVYLCASSLFRDSEQYFGPGTRLTVT.

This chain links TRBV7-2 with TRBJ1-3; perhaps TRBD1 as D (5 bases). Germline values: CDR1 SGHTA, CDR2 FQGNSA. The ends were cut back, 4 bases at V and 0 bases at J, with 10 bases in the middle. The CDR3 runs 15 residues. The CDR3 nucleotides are TGTGCCAGCAGCTGGGACCGGAGCTCTGGAAACACCATATATTTT. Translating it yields CASSWDRSSGNTIYF.

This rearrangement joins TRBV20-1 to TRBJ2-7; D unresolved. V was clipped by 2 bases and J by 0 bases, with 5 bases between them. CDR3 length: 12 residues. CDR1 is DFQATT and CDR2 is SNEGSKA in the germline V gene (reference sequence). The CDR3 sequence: CSARFPSYEQYF. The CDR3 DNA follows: TGCAGTGCTAGATTCCCCTCCTACGAGCAGTACTTC.